This T cell receptor beta chain was retrieved from a study of early T cells in non-severe SARS-CoV-2 infection. Study information: Alpha and beta chains were unpaired, from unsorted whole-blood bulk RNA.

Study-level findings and limits: VDJdb-based matching was biased toward anti-spike CD8 responses and missed private and CD4 specificities.

Individual cDNA molecules received unique molecular identifiers. TCRdb reprocessed the 5' RACE reads with MiXCR, giving one entry per CDR3 protein. The sample carries tens of thousands of distinct CDR3 sequences, around a sixth recorded once. This clonotype was observed at least ten times. Its antigen is currently unknown. The CDR3 has 16 residues. Germline V gene sequence: CDR1 SGHRS, CDR2 YFSETQ. V gave up 1 base and J gave up 4 bases; unmatched junction bases: 7. The clonotype was recovered from an adult who was a healthcare worker with PCR-confirmed SARS-CoV-2 infection or an uninfected control (not recorded which). This chain links TRBV5-1 with TRBJ2-2, with TRBD2 matching over 7 bases. The sample was whole blood, taken at baseline. The CDR3 here is CASSLKTGGGTGELFF. The CDR3 coding sequence is TGCGCCAGCAGCTTGAAGACGGGAGGAGGCACCGGGGAGCTGTTTTTT.